This entry lists 30 T cell receptor beta chains sequenced from one sample in a study of early T cells in non-severe SARS-CoV-2 infection. TCRdb redid the calling of the 5' RACE reads with MiXCR, one entry per CDR3 protein. The sample yields about 23,000 distinct CDR3 sequences, 4.5% to 5.5% seen once. Sequencing was done on a sample of whole blood. All receptors come from an adult who was a healthcare worker with PCR-confirmed SARS-CoV-2 infection or an uninfected control (not recorded which).

There are a few counts of this clonotype. The chain recombines TRBV9 with TRBJ2-7; TRBD2 aligns across 16 bases. Germline V gene data show CDR1 as SGDLS and CDR2 as YYNGEE. The CDR3 covers 17 residues. The V and J ends lost 4 bases and 5 bases, in that order; junction bases with no gene match: 9. CDR3 protein: CASSPRGLAGGPNEQYV. Written as DNA, the CDR3 is TGTGCCAGCAGCCCTCGGGGACTAGCGGGAGGGCCCAACGAGCAGTACGTC.

There are many counts of this clonotype. The gene calls are TRBV7-2 and TRBJ2-7; D unclear. The germline CDR1 and CDR2 sequences are SGHTA and FQGNSA. V was shortened by 4 bases and J by 7 bases, with 14 bases between the two germline ends. The CDR3 is made up of 13 amino acids. The CDR3 coding sequence is TGTGCCAGCAGCTCAGACTGGCCTGGGGAGCAGTACGTC. Translating it yields CASSSDWPGEQYV.

This chain's CDR3 is CASSYGRGADTQYF. The CDR3, as DNA: TGTGCCAGCTCCTACGGGAGAGGGGCAGATACGCAGTATTTT. The chain links TRBV6-2 or TRBV6-3 to TRBJ2-3; D possibly corresponds to TRBD2 (6 bases). This CDR3 has 14 residues. Looked up from germline, CDR1 is MNHEY and CDR2 is SVGEGT. Trimming cost V 8 bases and J 4 bases, with 16 bases left between them.

The chain employs TRBV6-2 or TRBV6-3 and TRBJ2-7; 7 bases are shared with TRBD2. The CDR3 is made up of 14 amino acids. With 7 bases clipped from V and 5 bases from J, the junction kept 11 bases outside the gene matches. Germline CDR1 is MNHEY and CDR2 is SVGEGT. As DNA, the CDR3 is TGTGCCAGCAAATTTGCAGCGGGACCCCACGAGCAGTACTTC. Translating it yields CASKFAAGPHEQYF.

This clonotype was seen many times. The chain carries TRBV7-8 and TRBJ1-2; D unclear. Germline loops: CDR1 SGHVS, CDR2 FQNEAQ. V was cut by 3 bases and J by 8 bases, with 16 bases left in between. This CDR3 spans 14 amino acids. CDR3 in amino acids: CASSLDYPRRGYTF. In DNA, the CDR3 is TGTGCCAGCAGCTTGGACTACCCCCGGCGGGGCTACACCTTC.

This clonotype was recorded at least ten times. This rearrangement joins TRBV20-1 to TRBJ2-7; D possibly corresponds to TRBD1 (5 bases). V lost 0 bases and J lost 0, with 9 bases in between. The CDR3 is 14 amino acids. CDR1 DFQATT and CDR2 SNEGSKA come from the germline V gene (reference sequence). The CDR3 protein is CSARDYRSSYEQYF. The DNA of the CDR3 is TGCAGTGCTAGAGATTACAGGTCCTCCTACGAGCAGTACTTC.

This clonotype was seen only a few times. V and J are TRBV6-2 or TRBV6-3 and TRBJ1-3, with no clear D. CDR3 size: 15 residues. Per germline, CDR1 MNHEY and CDR2 SVGEGT. Deletions cut 5 bases from V and 1 base from J, with 12 bases between. CDR3 nucleotide sequence: TGTGCCAGCAGTAGGACCCCTCCTTCTGGAAACACCATATATTTT. Its protein product is CASSRTPPSGNTIYF.

This clonotype came up many times. The V call is TRBV20-1, the J call TRBJ2-3; D is unresolved. Trimming pared 6 bases from V and 3 bases from J, leaving 16 bases between. The germline CDR1 and CDR2 sequences are DFQATT and SNEGSKA (reference sequence). The CDR3 runs to 14 residues. This CDR3 is CSAKRSWETDTQYF. DNA of the CDR3: TGCAGTGCAAAGAGATCTTGGGAAACAGATACGCAGTATTTT.

This clonotype was recorded at least ten times. This rearrangement joins TRBV12-3 or TRBV12-4 to TRBJ2-1; TRBD2 agrees at 7 bases. V lost 7 bases to trimming and J lost 9 bases; unmatched junction nucleotides: 6. The CDR3 has 12 residues. The chain's CDR3 is CASTRGGGEQFF. The CDR3 nucleotides read TGTGCCAGCACTCGTGGGGGGGGTGAGCAGTTCTTC.

This clonotype showed up many times. The V call is TRBV28, the J call TRBJ1-3; possibly TRBD1 for D (6 bases). The germline gives CDR1 MDHEN, CDR2 SYDVKM. The CDR3 is 15 amino acids. V was cut by 6 bases and J by 4 bases, with 16 bases left in between. CDR3 bases: TGTGCCAGCAGGGGGGGCAGGGCTGGAGGAAACACCATATATTTT. As protein: CASRGGRAGGNTIYF.

At least ten counts were recorded for this clonotype. The chain is built from TRBV5-1 and TRBJ2-3; D uncertain. Germline assignment: CDR1 SGHRS and CDR2 YFSETQ. The CDR3 has 16 residues. Trimming took off 4 bases at V and 0 bases at J, with 15 bases between the two ends. CDR3 residues: CASSPLPLGSTDTQYF. DNA for the CDR3: TGCGCCAGCAGCCCTTTGCCGCTCGGAAGCACAGATACGCAGTATTTT.

In this sample, this clonotype turned up many times. This rearrangement joins TRBV5-1 to TRBJ2-7; D is undetermined. V gave up 0 bases and J gave up 2 bases, with 9 bases separating them. CDR1 SGHRS and CDR2 YFSETQ come from the germline V gene. The CDR3 is 14 residues long. The CDR3 nucleotides read TGCGCCAGCAGCTTGGATGGAAAACCCTACGAGCAGTACTTC. Protein product: CASSLDGKPYEQYF.

This clonotype was seen repeatedly, ten times or more. J is TRBJ1-1 and V is TRBV29-1, with 12 nucleotides matching TRBD1. The CDR3 is 15 amino acids. Looked up from germline, CDR1 is SQVTM and CDR2 is ANQGSEA. V gave up 7 bases and J gave up 0 bases; unmatched junction bases: 6. The CDR3 protein is CSAKGTGGLNTEAFF. The CDR3, as DNA: TGCAGCGCCAAGGGGACAGGGGGCCTGAACACTGAAGCTTTCTTT. The full variable domain, rest sourced from reference TRBV29-1 and TRBJ1-1, is SAVISQKPSRDICQRGTSLTIQCQVDSQVTMMFWYRQQPGQSLTLIATANQGSEATYESGFVIDKFPISRPNLTFSTLTVSNMSPEDSSIYLCSAKGTGGLNTEAFFGQGTRLTVV.

In this sample, this clonotype turned up many times. The V and J genes are TRBV6-2 or TRBV6-3 and TRBJ2-7, with 7 positions matching TRBD1. J gave up 4 bases and V 6 bases, and 15 bases lay outside the gene matches. Looked up from germline, CDR1 is MNHEY and CDR2 is SVGEGT. This CDR3 spans 16 amino acids. The CDR3 coding sequence is TGTGCCAGCAGAAAGGGACAGCCAACTTTACCTTACGAGCAGTACGTC. It is translated as CASRKGQPTLPYEQYV.

This clonotype has a count of ten or more. The chain couples TRBV5-4 to TRBJ2-4; 10 bases match TRBD1. This CDR3 is 17 amino acids long. From germline, CDR1 is SGHNT and CDR2 YYREEE (reference sequence). Unmatched junction bases numbered 5, after V lost 0 bases and J lost 2 bases. CDR3 amino acids: CASSLAGTGVSKNIQYF. CDR3 DNA: TGTGCCAGCAGCTTGGCCGGGACAGGGGTGTCCAAAAACATTCAGTACTTC.

This clonotype was counted ten times or more. This chain links TRBV7-2 with TRBJ1-2, with D tentatively TRBD1 (5 bases). Trimming pared 0 bases from V and 2 bases from J, leaving 16 bases between. Germline CDR1 reads SGHTA; CDR2 reads FQGNSA. The CDR3 is made up of 17 amino acids. The CDR3 spells CASSLAAVVTENYGYTF. The CDR3 nucleotides read TGTGCCAGCAGCTTAGCGGCCGTGGTGACAGAGAACTATGGCTACACCTTC.

This clonotype occurred many times. V usage is TRBV11-2 and J usage is TRBJ2-7; TRBD1 matches at 7 bases. Trimming took 4 bases from V and 7 from J; bases not matched to a gene: 10. The length of the CDR3 is 14 residues. The germline V gene encodes CDR1 SGHAT and CDR2 FQNNGV. CDR3 loop: CASSSNRVTGEQYF. The CDR3 bases are TGTGCCAGCAGCTCAAACCGAGTGACAGGGGAGCAGTACTTC.

This clonotype occurred once. The V and J genes are TRBV6-2 or TRBV6-3 and TRBJ2-1; 7 nucleotides match TRBD1. The V segment lost 6 bases and the J segment 4 bases; nucleotides outside the gene matches: 9. The CDR3 covers 15 residues. Germline lookup yields CDR1 MNHEY and CDR2 SVGEGT. CDR3 sequence reads: CASSQGQTRYNEQFF. Here the CDR3 DNA reads TGTGCCAGCAGCCAGGGACAGACCCGTTACAATGAGCAGTTCTTC.

This clonotype was seen more than once but under ten times. The chain uses TRBV18 and TRBJ1-5, with 10 bases identical to TRBD1. V was clipped by 3 bases and J by 6 bases; unmatched bases: 2. CDR1 is KGHSH, CDR2 LQKENI, per germline. The CDR3 extends over 14 amino acids. The CDR3 nucleotides read TGTGCCAGCTCACCCGGGACAGGGGCTCAGCCCCAGCATTTT. As protein: CASSPGTGAQPQHF. The full variable domain, in which reference TRBV18 and TRBJ1-5 provide the parts outside the CDR3, is NAGVMQNPRHLVRRRGQEARLRCSPMKGHSHVYWYRQLPEEGLKFMVYLQKENIIDESGMPKERFSAEFPKEGPSILRIQQVVRGDSAAYFCASSPGTGAQPQHFGDGTRLSIL.

In its sample, this clonotype was seen many times. The chain couples TRBV20-1 to TRBJ2-1, with 9 bases lining up with TRBD1. The CDR3 has 14 amino acids. The V segment lost 1 base and the J segment 6 bases; nucleotides outside the gene matches: 4. Germline CDR1 and CDR2: DFQATT and SNEGSKA (reference sequence). CDR3: CSARGWTGVNEQFF. The DNA of the CDR3 is TGCAGTGCTAGAGGATGGACAGGGGTCAATGAGCAGTTCTTC.

This clonotype was detected many times. The gene calls are TRBV18 and TRBJ1-4; D gene ambiguous. The CDR3 is made up of 15 amino acids. The germline V gene encodes CDR1 KGHSH and CDR2 LQKENI. V lost 3 bases and J lost 2, with 10 bases in between. CDR3 sequence: CASSPNGRTNEKLFF. DNA of the CDR3: TGTGCCAGCTCACCTAATGGGAGGACTAATGAAAAACTGTTTTTT.

This clonotype came up many times. This chain links TRBV15 with TRBJ1-1, with 8 bases aligning to TRBD1. Germline-derived CDR1 and CDR2 are LNHNV and YYDKDF (reference sequence). CDR3 length: 17 residues. The ends lost 4 bases at V and 4 bases at J; junction bases unmatched: 14. CDR3 DNA: TGTGCCACCAGCACCTCGGGGCTGACAGGGGTGGTCACTGAAGCTTTCTTT. Translating gives CATSTSGLTGVVTEAFF. Full variable domain (outside the CDR3, taken from reference TRBV15 and TRBJ1-1): DAMVIQNPRYQVTQFGKPVTLSCSQTLNHNVMYWYQQKSSQAPKLLFHYYDKDFNNEADTPDNFQSRRPNTSFCFLDIRSPGLGDTAMYLCATSTSGLTGVVTEAFFGQGTRLTVV.

The table lists this clonotype with many counts. The chain carries TRBV6-1 and TRBJ2-6; TRBD1 aligns across 9 bases. Germline V gene lookup returns CDR1 MNHNS and CDR2 SASEGT. This CDR3 spans 17 amino acids. V was pared by 5 bases and J by 7 bases, with 12 bases of the junction left unmatched. The CDR3 coding sequence is TGTGCCAGCAGTTATAACTCGGGACAGGGTATCGCCAACGTCCTGACTTTC. Translated, it gives CASSYNSGQGIANVLTF.

This clonotype was found many times. The gene calls are TRBV15 and TRBJ2-7, with 9 bases matching TRBD1. The CDR3 totals 18 residues. V dropped 0 bases and J dropped 0; count of bases not matched to a gene: 9. Germline V lookup: CDR1 LNHNV, CDR2 YYDKDF (reference sequence). In DNA form, the CDR3 reads TGTGCCACCAGCAGAGATGTTCCCGGACAGGGGACCTCCTACGAGCAGTACTTC. It specifies CATSRDVPGQGTSYEQYF.

This clonotype was counted at least ten times. The chain employs TRBV5-4 and TRBJ2-3; no firm D call. V lost 4 bases, J lost 0 bases, and 9 bases lay in between. The CDR3 totals 14 residues. Germline values: CDR1 SGHNT, CDR2 YYREEE (reference sequence). CDR3 protein: CASSPPRSTDTQYF. The CDR3 nucleotides read TGTGCCAGCAGCCCTCCACGGAGCACAGATACGCAGTATTTT.

This clonotype was detected a few times. The chain carries TRBV5-4 and TRBJ2-3, with 9 bases matching TRBD2. The CDR3 length is 16 residues. Germline CDR1 reads SGHNT; CDR2 reads YYREEE (reference sequence). With 1 base clipped from V and 4 bases from J, the junction kept 7 bases outside the gene matches. As DNA, the CDR3 is TGTGCCAGCAGCTTGTGGGCTAGCGGGATATCAGATACGCAGTATTTT. Protein: CASSLWASGISDTQYF.

This clonotype was seen at least ten times. V gene TRBV4-3 combines with J gene TRBJ2-1; maybe TRBD2 (5 bases). This CDR3 comprises 15 residues. The V gene's germline CDR1 is LGHNA and CDR2 YSLEER. Trimming removed 0 bases from V and 8 bases from J, with 14 bases in between. The CDR3: CASSQEPAGGYEQFF. In DNA, the CDR3 is TGCGCCAGCAGCCAAGAGCCGGCCGGAGGCTATGAGCAGTTCTTC.

This clonotype was found many times. This chain uses TRBV19 with TRBJ2-1; 7 nucleotides match TRBD2. This CDR3 region has 14 residues. Germline V lookup: CDR1 LNHDA, CDR2 SQIVND (reference sequence). With 5 bases clipped from V and 4 bases from J, the junction kept 5 bases outside the gene matches. CDR3 bases: TGTGCCAGTAGTTGGGTTAGCGGGTACAATGAGCAGTTCTTC. Translated, it gives CASSWVSGYNEQFF.

This clonotype turned up a few times. V usage is TRBV5-1 and J usage is TRBJ2-2; 7 bases line up with TRBD2. The CDR3 spans 16 residues. J gave up 4 bases and V 0 bases, and 6 bases lay outside the gene matches. Looked up from germline, CDR1 is SGHRS and CDR2 is YFSETQ. Here the CDR3 reads CASSLVLATPTGELFF. CDR3 nucleotides: TGCGCCAGCAGCTTGGTACTAGCGACGCCCACCGGGGAGCTGTTTTTT.

This clonotype was recorded many times. The rearrangement joins TRBV7-9 to TRBJ2-7, with TRBD2 identical over 13 bases. The CDR3 extends over 16 amino acids. The V gene's germline CDR1 is SEHNR and CDR2 FQNEAQ (reference sequence). The ends lost 5 bases at V and 2 bases at J; junction bases unmatched: 6. CDR3 loop: CASSLTSGRGTYEQYV. In nucleotides, the CDR3 is TGTGCCAGCAGCCTAACTAGCGGGAGGGGGACCTACGAGCAGTACGTC.